These 8 T cell receptor beta chains were sequenced from one sample in a study of blood T cell repertoires in COVID-19. TCRdb's table, derived via immunoSEQ multiplex PCR, lists solely in-frame clones and lacks some. Here the sample spans under 450,000 clones, over 65% being singletons. Sequenced: peripheral blood. These receptors all stem from a human donor with acute or convalescent COVID-19. The donor label of this sample is uncertain.

The rearrangement links TRBV6-5 to TRBJ2-7, with 7 bases lining up with TRBD1. Germline V gene lookup returns CDR1 MNHEY and CDR2 SVGAGI. This CDR3 has 16 residues. The V gene end was trimmed by 0 bases and the J gene end by 1 base; junction bases not matched to a gene: 6. CDR3 region: CASSYSQTGWSYEQYF. Here the CDR3 DNA reads TGTGCCAGCAGTTACTCCCAGACAGGGTGGTCCTACGAGCAGTACTTC.

The rearrangement uses TRBV28 and TRBJ1-5; the D gene is possibly TRBD1 (6 bases). The CDR3 sequence is 15 residues long. V shed 3 bases and J shed 2 bases, with 11 bases lying between them. Per the germline V gene, CDR1 is MDHEN and CDR2 is SYDVKM. The CDR3 DNA reads TGTGCCAGCAGTTTTTTAGCAGGGGGCAATCAGCCCCAGCATTTT. This gives the protein CASSFLAGGNQPQHF. Combining the CDR3 with reference TRBV28 and TRBJ1-5 gives the whole variable domain DVKVTQSSRYLVKRTGEKVFLECVQDMDHENMFWYRQDPGLGLRLIYFSYDVKMKEKGDIPEGYSVSREKKERFSLILESASTNQTSMYLCASSFLAGGNQPQHFGDGTRLSIL.

This chain connects TRBV7-6 to TRBJ1-1, with 7 bases lining up with TRBD1. V trimming: 3 bases; J trimming: 1 base; junction bases outside the gene matches: 5. This CDR3 contains 15 residues. Germline V gives CDR1 SGHVS, CDR2 FNYEAQ. CDR3 DNA: TGTGCCAGCAGCTTTGACGACAGGGCGAACACTGAAGCTTTCTTT. Its protein is CASSFDDRANTEAFF.

This clone appeared a few times. J is TRBJ2-2 and V is TRBV10-2, with D maybe TRBD1 (6 bases). This CDR3 has 15 residues. Trimming removed 6 bases at V and 4 bases at J, with 15 bases between. Germline values: CDR1 WSHSY, CDR2 SAAADI. This CDR3 reads CASRQGFERTGELFF. CDR3 nucleotide sequence: TGCGCCAGCAGACAGGGCTTCGAACGCACCGGGGAGCTGTTTTTT.

This chain uses TRBV28 with TRBJ1-1; TRBD1 matches at 10 bases. Losses at the gene ends were 9 bases for V and 4 bases for J; bases not matched to a gene: 5. Germline values: CDR1 MDHEN, CDR2 SYDVKM. CDR3 size: 13 residues. The CDR3 DNA sequence: TGTGCCAGTGCGGGACAGGGGACCACTGAAGCTTTCTTT. Its protein is CASAGQGTTEAFF.

The rearrangement uses TRBV27 and TRBJ2-5; 8 nucleotides line up with TRBD2. V lost 2 bases, J lost 1 base, and 9 bases stayed unmatched. The germline V gene encodes CDR1 MNHEY and CDR2 SMNVEV (reference sequence). The CDR3 covers 17 residues. The CDR3 region has the DNA TGTGCCAGCAGTTTACGAAGGACTAGCAGGCGCCAAGAGACCCAGTACTTC. Its translation: CASSLRRTSRRQETQYF.

This clone appeared a single time. This sample also contains other DNA sequences that code for the same CDR3. This chain uses TRBV6-5 with TRBJ2-3, with D perhaps matching TRBD2 (6 bases). With 2 bases removed from V and 3 bases from J, the gap between germline ends came to 9 bases. This CDR3 is 14 amino acids long. The germline CDR1 and CDR2 sequences are MNHEY and SVGAGI. The CDR3 nucleotides read TGTGCCAGCAGTTACGGAGGGTCAACAGATACGCAGTATTTT. Protein product: CASSYGGSTDTQYF.

V usage is TRBV6-6 and J usage is TRBJ1-2; D ambiguous. Germline assignment: CDR1 MNHNY and CDR2 SVGAGI (reference sequence). The CDR3 has 14 amino acids. The germline V and J ends were trimmed by 0 bases and 5 bases, with 10 bases remaining between them. In DNA form, the CDR3 reads TGTGCCAGCAGTTACTCTCGCGGGTTTTATGGCTACACCTTC. Translating gives CASSYSRGFYGYTF.